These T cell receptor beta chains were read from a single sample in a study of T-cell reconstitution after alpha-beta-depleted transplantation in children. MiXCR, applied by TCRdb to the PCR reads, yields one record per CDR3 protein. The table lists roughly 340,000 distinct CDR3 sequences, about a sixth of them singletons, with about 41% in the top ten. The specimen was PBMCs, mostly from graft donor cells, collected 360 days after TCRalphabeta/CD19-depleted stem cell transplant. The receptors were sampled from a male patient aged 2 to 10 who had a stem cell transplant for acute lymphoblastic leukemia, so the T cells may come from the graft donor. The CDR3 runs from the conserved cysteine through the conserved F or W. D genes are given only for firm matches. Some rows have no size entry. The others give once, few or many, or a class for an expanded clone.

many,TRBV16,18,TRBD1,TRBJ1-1,TGTGCCAGCAGCCAACAATTGGGGACAGGGGGCAAGGGCACTGAAGCTTTCTTT,CASSQQLGTGGKGTEAFF
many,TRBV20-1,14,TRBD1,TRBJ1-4,TGCAGTGCTAGGCGGTTTGACAGGGACGAAAAACTGTTTTTT,CSARRFDRDEKLFF
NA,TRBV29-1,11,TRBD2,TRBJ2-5,TGCAGCGCGGGGGGTGGGGAGACCCAGTACTTC,CSAGGGETQYF
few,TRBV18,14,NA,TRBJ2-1,TGTGCCAGCTCACCCCAGGTTAGCGGCAATGAGCAGTTCTTC,CASSPQVSGNEQFF
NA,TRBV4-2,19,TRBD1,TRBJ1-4,TGTGCCAGCAGCGCGGGACAGGGGGCGACGGGCGCAACTAATGAAAAACTGTTTTTT,CASSAGQGATGATNEKLFF
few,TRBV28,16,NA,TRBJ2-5,TGTGCCAGCAGTCGGACTGGAAAGGGAAAACAAGAGACCCAGTACTTC,CASSRTGKGKQETQYF
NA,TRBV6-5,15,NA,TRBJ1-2,TGTGCCAGCAGTTACTCAGGGGTGGCTAACTATGGCTACACCTTC,CASSYSGVANYGYTF
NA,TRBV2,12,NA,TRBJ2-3,TGTGCCAGCAGGGCTCTCACAGATACGCAGTATTTT,CASRALTDTQYF
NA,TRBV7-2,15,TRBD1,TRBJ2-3,TGTGCCAGCAGCCCAGGGACAGGGGTTACAGATACGCAGTATTTT,CASSPGTGVTDTQYF
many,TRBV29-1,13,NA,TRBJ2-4,TGCAGCGTTGAAGATGTAGCAAACAACATTCAGTACTTC,CSVEDVANNIQYF
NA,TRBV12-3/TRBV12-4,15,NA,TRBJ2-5,TGTGCCAGCAGACTCCGCGGCGGGACAGAAGAGACCCAGTACTTC,CASRLRGGTEETQYF
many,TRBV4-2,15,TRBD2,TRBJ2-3,TGTGCCAGCAGCCTCGGGACTAGCGACACAGATACGCAGTATTTT,CASSLGTSDTDTQYF
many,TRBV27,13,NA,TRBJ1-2,TGTGCCAGCAGGGGAAAAGGCAGCTATGGCTACACCTTC,CASRGKGSYGYTF
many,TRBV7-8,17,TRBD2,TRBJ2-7,TGTGCCAGCAGCTTAACCTCCAGCGGGACGAGCTCCTACGAGCAGTACTTC,CASSLTSSGTSSYEQYF
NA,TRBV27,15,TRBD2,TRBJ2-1,TGTGCCAGCAGTTGGGCGGGAGGCCCTTACAATGAGCAGTTCTTC,CASSWAGGPYNEQFF
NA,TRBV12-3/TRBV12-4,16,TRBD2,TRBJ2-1,TGTGCCAGCAGTTTGGGACTAGCACCCTCCTACAATGAGCAGTTCTTC,CASSLGLAPSYNEQFF
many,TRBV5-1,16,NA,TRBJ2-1,TGCGCCAGCAGCTTGGGAGCTAGTCGGGGCTACAATGAGCAGTTCTTC,CASSLGASRGYNEQFF
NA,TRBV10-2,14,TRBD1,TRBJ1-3,TGCGCCAGCCGAAACACAGGGGCAGGAAACACCATATATTTT,CASRNTGAGNTIYF
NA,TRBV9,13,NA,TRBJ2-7,TGTGCCAGCAGCAAGGTTCTAGCCAGTGAGCAGTACTTC,CASSKVLASEQYF
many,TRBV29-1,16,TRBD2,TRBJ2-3,TGCAGCGCCGGTAAAACGGCGGGAGGGCCCGACGGTACGCAGTATTTT,CSAGKTAGGPDGTQYF
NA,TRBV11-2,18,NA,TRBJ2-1,TGTGCCAGCAGCTTAGATGGGTGGGGTAGCGACTCCTACAATGAGCAGTTCTTC,CASSLDGWGSDSYNEQFF
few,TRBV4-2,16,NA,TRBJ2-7,TGTGCCAGCAGCCAAGATGTGAATTCGAGGGCCTACGAGCAGTACTTC,CASSQDVNSRAYEQYF
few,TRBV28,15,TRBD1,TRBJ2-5,TGTGCCAGCAGTTCTGGACAGGGAGTGGGGGAGACCCAGTACTTC,CASSSGQGVGETQYF
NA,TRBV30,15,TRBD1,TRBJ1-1,TGTGCCTGGAATCTAGGGACAGGGATGAACACTGAAGCTTTCTTT,CAWNLGTGMNTEAFF
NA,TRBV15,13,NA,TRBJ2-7,TGTGCCACCAGCAGAGCGAGGGGTTACGAGCAGTACTTC,CATSRARGYEQYF
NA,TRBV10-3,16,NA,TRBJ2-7,TGTGCCATCAGTGAGATAAGGAGTGGGCTATCCTACGAGCAGTACTTC,CAISEIRSGLSYEQYF
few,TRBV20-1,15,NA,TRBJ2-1,TGCAGTGCTAGAGGCCCACGAGACTCCTACAATGAGCAGTTCTTC,CSARGPRDSYNEQFF
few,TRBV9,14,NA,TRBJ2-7,TGTGCCAGCAGCGTACAAGCTGTGACCTACGAGCAGTACTTC,CASSVQAVTYEQYF
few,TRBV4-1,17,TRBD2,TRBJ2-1,TGCGCCAGCAGCCCCCACCGCCTGGGGCTAGCGGGAGCTGAGCAGTTCTTC,CASSPHRLGLAGAEQFF
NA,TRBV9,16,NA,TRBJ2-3,TGTGCCAGCAGCTCCACCAAAGACAGACACACAGATACGCAGTATTTT,CASSSTKDRHTDTQYF
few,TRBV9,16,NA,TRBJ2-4,TGTGCCAGCAGCGTCGGGGCCCTTGGGGCCAAAAACATTCAGTACTTC,CASSVGALGAKNIQYF
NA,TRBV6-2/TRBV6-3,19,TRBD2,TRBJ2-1,TGTGCCAGCAGTTACCCCACCTGGGGGAGTAGCGGGGGCTACAATGAGCAGTTCTTC,CASSYPTWGSSGGYNEQFF
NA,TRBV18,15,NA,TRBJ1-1,TGTGCCAGCTCACCATCGAGGACGGTGAACACTGAAGCTTTCTTT,CASSPSRTVNTEAFF
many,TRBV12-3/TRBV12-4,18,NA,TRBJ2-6,TGTGCCAGCAGTTGGAGGGTCGGGTTTGACTCTGGGGCCAACGTCCTGACTTTC,CASSWRVGFDSGANVLTF
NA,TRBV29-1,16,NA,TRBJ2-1,TGCAGCGTTGAAGGCTCTAGCGAGAGCTCCTACAATGAGCAGTTCTTC,CSVEGSSESSYNEQFF
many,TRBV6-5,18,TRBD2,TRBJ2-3,TGTGCCAGCAGTTACTCGTGGAGGACTAGCGGGACTGAAGATACGCAGTATTTT,CASSYSWRTSGTEDTQYF
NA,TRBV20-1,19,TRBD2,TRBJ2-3,TGCTGTGCTAGCTCTAGACTAGCGGGAGGGCCGGGGGTCACAGATACGCAGTATTTT,CCASSRLAGGPGVTDTQYF
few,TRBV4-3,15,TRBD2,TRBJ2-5,TGCGCCAGCAGCCAAGACCGCGGGAGGGCCATGACCCAGTACTTC,CASSQDRGRAMTQYF
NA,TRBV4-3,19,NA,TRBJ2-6,TGCGCCAGCAGCCAAGATATGGTAGCGAGGGACTCTGGGGCCAACGTCCTGACTTTC,CASSQDMVARDSGANVLTF
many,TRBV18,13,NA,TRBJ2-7,TGTGCCAGCTCACCACGGCAGGGGTTCGAGCAGTACTTC,CASSPRQGFEQYF
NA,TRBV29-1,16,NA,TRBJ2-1,TGCAGCGTGTACCTAGGGGAGATGAGGTACTACAATGAGCAGTTCTTC,CSVYLGEMRYYNEQFF
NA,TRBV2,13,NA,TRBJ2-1,TGTGCCAGCAGTGCGCGGACAGCGGATGAGCAGTTCTTC,CASSARTADEQFF
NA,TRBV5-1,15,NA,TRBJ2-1,TGCGCCAGCAGCTCGGGGGATAGCTCCTACAATGAGCAGTTCTTC,CASSSGDSSYNEQFF
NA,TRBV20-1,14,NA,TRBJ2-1,TGCAGTGCCAAGGACATTCTTACACGGAATGAGCAGTTCTTC,CSAKDILTRNEQFF
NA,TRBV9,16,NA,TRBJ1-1,TGTGCCAGCAGCGTAGAGGCCTTGGGGGGGAACACTGAAGCTTTCTTT,CASSVEALGGNTEAFF